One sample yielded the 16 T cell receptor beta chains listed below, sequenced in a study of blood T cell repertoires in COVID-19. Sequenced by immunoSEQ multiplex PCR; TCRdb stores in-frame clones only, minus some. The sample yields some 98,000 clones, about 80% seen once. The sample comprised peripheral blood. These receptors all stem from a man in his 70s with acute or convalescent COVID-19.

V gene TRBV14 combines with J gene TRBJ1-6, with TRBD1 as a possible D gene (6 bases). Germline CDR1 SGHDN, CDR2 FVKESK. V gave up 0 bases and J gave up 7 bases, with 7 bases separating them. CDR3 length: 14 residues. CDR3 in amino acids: CASSQDRGNSPLHF. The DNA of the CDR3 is TGTGCCAGCAGCCAAGACAGGGGAAATTCACCCCTCCACTTT.

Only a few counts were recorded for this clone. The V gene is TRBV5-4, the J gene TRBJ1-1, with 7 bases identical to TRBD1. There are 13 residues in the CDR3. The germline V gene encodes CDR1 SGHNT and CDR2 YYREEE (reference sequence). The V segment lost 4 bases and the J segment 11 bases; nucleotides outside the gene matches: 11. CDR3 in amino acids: CASSPWTGEGAFF. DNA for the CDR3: TGTGCCAGCAGCCCGTGGACAGGCGAAGGGGCTTTCTTT.

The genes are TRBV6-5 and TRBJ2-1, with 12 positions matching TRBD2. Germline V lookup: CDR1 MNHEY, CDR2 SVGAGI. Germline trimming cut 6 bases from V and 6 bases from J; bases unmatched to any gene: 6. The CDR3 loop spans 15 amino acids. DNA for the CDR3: TGTGCCAGCAGCTTAGGGACTAGCGGGTCCAATGAGCAGTTCTTC. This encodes CASSLGTSGSNEQFF.

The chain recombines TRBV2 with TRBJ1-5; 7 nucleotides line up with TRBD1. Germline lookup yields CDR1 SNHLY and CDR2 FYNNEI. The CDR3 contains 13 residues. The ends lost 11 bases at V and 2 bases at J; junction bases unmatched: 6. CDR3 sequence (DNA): TGTGCCTCAGCCGGGACAGGCAATCAGCCCCAGCATTTT. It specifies CASAGTGNQPQHF. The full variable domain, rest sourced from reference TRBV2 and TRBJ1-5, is EPEVTQTPSHQVTQMGQEVILRCVPISNHLYFYWYRQILGQKVEFLVSFYNNEISEKSEIFDDQFSVERPDGSNFTLKIRSTKLEDSAMYFCASAGTGNQPQHFGDGTRLSIL.

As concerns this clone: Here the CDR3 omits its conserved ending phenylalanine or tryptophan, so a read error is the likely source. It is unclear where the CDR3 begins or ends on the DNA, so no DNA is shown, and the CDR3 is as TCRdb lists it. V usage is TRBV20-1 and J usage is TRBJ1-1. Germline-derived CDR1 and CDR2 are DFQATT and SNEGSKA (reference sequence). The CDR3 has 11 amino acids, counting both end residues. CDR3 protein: CSASAPGRSKL.

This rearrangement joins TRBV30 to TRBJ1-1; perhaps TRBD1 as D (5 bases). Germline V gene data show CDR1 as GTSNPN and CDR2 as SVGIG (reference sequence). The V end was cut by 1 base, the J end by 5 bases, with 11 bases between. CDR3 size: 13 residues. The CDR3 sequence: CAWSAQGETEAFF. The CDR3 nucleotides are TGTGCCTGGAGTGCCCAGGGTGAGACTGAAGCTTTCTTT. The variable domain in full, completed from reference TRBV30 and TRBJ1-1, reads SQTIHQWPATLVQPVGSPLSLECTVEGTSNPNLYWYRQAAGRGLQLLFYSVGIGQISSEVPQNLSASRPQDRQFILSSKKLLLSDSGFYLCAWSAQGETEAFFGQGTRLTVV.

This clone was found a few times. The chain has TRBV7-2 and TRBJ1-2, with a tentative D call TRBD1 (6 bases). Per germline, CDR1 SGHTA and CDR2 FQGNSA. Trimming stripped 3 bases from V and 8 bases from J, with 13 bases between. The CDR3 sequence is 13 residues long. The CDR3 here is CASSFGRGSGYTF. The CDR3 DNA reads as TGTGCCAGCAGCTTTGGTAGGGGGAGCGGCTACACCTTC.

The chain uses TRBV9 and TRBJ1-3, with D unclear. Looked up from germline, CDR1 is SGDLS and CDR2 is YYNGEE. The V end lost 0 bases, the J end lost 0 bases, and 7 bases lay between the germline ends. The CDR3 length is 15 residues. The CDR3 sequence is CASSVVGRSGNTIYF. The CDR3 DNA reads TGTGCCAGCAGCGTAGTGGGCCGCTCTGGAAACACCATATATTTT. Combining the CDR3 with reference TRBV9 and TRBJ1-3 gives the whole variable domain DSGVTQTPKHLITATGQRVTLRCSPRSGDLSVYWYQQSLDQGLQFLIQYYNGEERAKGNILERFSAQQFPDLHSELNLSSLELGDSALYFCASSVVGRSGNTIYFGEGSWLTVV.

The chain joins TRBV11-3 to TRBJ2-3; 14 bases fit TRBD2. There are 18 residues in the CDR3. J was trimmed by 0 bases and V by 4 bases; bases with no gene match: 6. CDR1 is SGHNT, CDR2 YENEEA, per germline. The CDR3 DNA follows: TGTGCCAGCAGCTCACCGGGACTAGCGGGAGAGAGCACAGATACGCAGTATTTT. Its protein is CASSSPGLAGESTDTQYF.

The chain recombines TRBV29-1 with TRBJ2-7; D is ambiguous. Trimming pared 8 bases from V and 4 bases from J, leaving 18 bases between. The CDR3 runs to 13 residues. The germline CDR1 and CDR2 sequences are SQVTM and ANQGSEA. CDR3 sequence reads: CSLPGSSFYEQYF. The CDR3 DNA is TGCAGCTTACCCGGGTCAAGCTTTTACGAGCAGTACTTC.

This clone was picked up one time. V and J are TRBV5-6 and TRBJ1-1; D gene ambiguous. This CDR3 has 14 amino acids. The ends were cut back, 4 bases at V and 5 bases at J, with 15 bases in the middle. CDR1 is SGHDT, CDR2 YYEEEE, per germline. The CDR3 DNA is TGTGCCAGCAGCCTGGTCCGGGCGGGTACTGAAGCTTTCTTT. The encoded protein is CASSLVRAGTEAFF.

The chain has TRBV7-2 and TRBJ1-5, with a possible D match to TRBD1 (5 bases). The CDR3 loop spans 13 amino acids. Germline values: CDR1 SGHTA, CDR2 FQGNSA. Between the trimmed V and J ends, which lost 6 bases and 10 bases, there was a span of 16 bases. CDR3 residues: CASSWTFSEPQHF. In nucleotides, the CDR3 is TGTGCCAGCAGTTGGACATTCTCCGAACCCCAGCATTTT.

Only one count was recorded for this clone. Here the CDR3 reads CASSSPDRGRGETQYF. The DNA for the CDR3 is TGTGCCAGCAGCTCACCGGACAGGGGGCGGGGGGAGACCCAGTACTTC. This chain uses TRBV7-8 with TRBJ2-5; TRBD1 agrees at 11 bases. V lost 4 bases and J lost 5; bases outside the gene matches: 9. Germline V gene lookup returns CDR1 SGHVS and CDR2 FQNEAQ. The CDR3 extends over 16 amino acids.

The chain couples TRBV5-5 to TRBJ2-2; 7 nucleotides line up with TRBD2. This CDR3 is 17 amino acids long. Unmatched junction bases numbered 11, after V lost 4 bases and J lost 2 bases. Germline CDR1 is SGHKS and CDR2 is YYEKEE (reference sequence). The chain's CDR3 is CASSLLPTGGNTGELFF. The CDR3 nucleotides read TGTGCCAGCAGCCTACTACCGACGGGGGGAAACACCGGGGAGCTGTTTTTT.

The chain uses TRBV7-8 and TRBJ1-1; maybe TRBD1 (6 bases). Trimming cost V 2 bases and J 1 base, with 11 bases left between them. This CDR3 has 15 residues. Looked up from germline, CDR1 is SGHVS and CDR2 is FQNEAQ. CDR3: CASSLRLTGNTEAFF. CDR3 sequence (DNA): TGTGCCAGCAGCTTACGGTTGACAGGGAACACTGAAGCTTTCTTT.

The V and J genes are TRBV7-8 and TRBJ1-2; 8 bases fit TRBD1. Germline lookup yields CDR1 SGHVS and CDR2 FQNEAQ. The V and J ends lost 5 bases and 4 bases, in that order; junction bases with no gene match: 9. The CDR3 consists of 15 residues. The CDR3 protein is CASSPGQGTIYGYTF. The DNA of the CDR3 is TGTGCCAGCAGCCCTGGACAGGGAACGATCTATGGCTACACCTTC.